A selection of T cell receptor beta chains follows, all from one sample in a study of post-analysis software for immune sequencing data. TCRdb processed the PCR reads anew with MiXCR; each CDR3 protein has one entry. The table has about 400,000 distinct CDR3 sequences, roughly 38% seen once; the top ten hold 13%. Specimen: blood. The receptor set was obtained from a girl under 18 with multiple sclerosis. CDR3s include the opening cysteine and the closing phenylalanine or tryptophan. Each record gives: CDR3 DNA, CDR3 protein, V gene, J gene, D gene, CDR3 length, clone size. The D gene is left open where the match is weak. Size values are once, few and many counts, or a class for expanded clones, and some rows have none.

CDR3 DNA: TGTACCAGCAGTTTCTTAGACGAGCAGTACTTC; CDR3 protein: CTSSFLDEQYF; V gene: TRBV6-5; J gene: TRBJ2-7; D gene: -; CDR3 length: 11; clone size: -
CDR3 DNA: TGTGCCAGCAGTTCCGAGGCCCATACGCAGTATTTT; CDR3 protein: CASSSEAHTQYF; V gene: TRBV6-5; J gene: TRBJ2-3; D gene: -; CDR3 length: 12; clone size: few
CDR3 DNA: TGTGCCAGCAGCGTAGCGGCGGACTCCTACGAGCAGTACTTC; CDR3 protein: CASSVAADSYEQYF; V gene: TRBV9; J gene: TRBJ2-7; D gene: -; CDR3 length: 14; clone size: few
CDR3 DNA: TGTGCCAGCAGCGTAGGTCTAGCGGGGGACGAGCAGTACTTC; CDR3 protein: CASSVGLAGDEQYF; V gene: TRBV9; J gene: TRBJ2-7; D gene: TRBD2; CDR3 length: 14; clone size: few
CDR3 DNA: TGTGCCAGCAGTCCGACAGGGGGGGTAGGCCCCCAGCATTTT; CDR3 protein: CASSPTGGVGPQHF; V gene: TRBV27; J gene: TRBJ1-5; D gene: TRBD1; CDR3 length: 14; clone size: -
CDR3 DNA: TGCAGCGTTGTACGGGACGAGCAGTACTTC; CDR3 protein: CSVVRDEQYF; V gene: TRBV29-1; J gene: TRBJ2-7; D gene: -; CDR3 length: 10; clone size: -
CDR3 DNA: TGTGCCACCAGTGCCCAGGGCACCTATGGCTACACCTTC; CDR3 protein: CATSAQGTYGYTF; V gene: TRBV24-1; J gene: TRBJ1-2; D gene: -; CDR3 length: 13; clone size: few
CDR3 DNA: TGTGCCAGCAGTGAGTCGGGACAGGCTAATGAAAAACTGTTTTTT; CDR3 protein: CASSESGQANEKLFF; V gene: TRBV2; J gene: TRBJ1-4; D gene: TRBD1; CDR3 length: 15; clone size: few
CDR3 DNA: TGTGCCAGCAGCGCTCCGGGACAGGGGACCCATGGCTACACCTTC; CDR3 protein: CASSAPGQGTHGYTF; V gene: TRBV7-2; J gene: TRBJ1-2; D gene: TRBD1; CDR3 length: 15; clone size: few
CDR3 DNA: TGTGCCACCCTAGCGGGGGGGCTTAATGAGCAGTTCTTC; CDR3 protein: CATLAGGLNEQFF; V gene: TRBV10-3; J gene: TRBJ2-1; D gene: TRBD2; CDR3 length: 13; clone size: -